This T cell receptor beta chain was profiled in a study of early T cells in non-severe SARS-CoV-2 infection. About the research overall: Sequencing input comprised bulk RNA from unsorted whole blood; chain pairing was not available.

TCRdb reanalysed the 5' RACE reads using MiXCR and keeps one entry per CDR3 protein. The data show roughly 80,000 distinct CDR3 sequences, over 12% seen once. Study-level findings and limits: Lookups in VDJdb leaned toward anti-spike CD8 responses and missed private and CD4 specificities.

In the case of this clonotype: Its target is not known.

CDR3 length: 13 amino acids. V lost 4 bases, J lost 0 bases, and 7 bases lay in between. The material sequenced was whole blood. The clonotype was recovered from an adult who was a healthcare worker with PCR-confirmed SARS-CoV-2 infection or an uninfected control (not recorded which). V gene TRBV12-3 or TRBV12-4 combines with J gene TRBJ2-7; D is uncertain. The CDR3 loop reads CASSSQYSYEQYF. The DNA of the CDR3 is TGTGCCAGCAGTTCACAGTACTCCTACGAGCAGTACTTC.